This entry lists 26 T cell receptor beta chains sequenced from one sample in a study of blood T cell repertoires in COVID-19. Sequencing used immunoSEQ multiplex PCR; TCRdb keeps in-frame clones, though not all of them. The data hold under 350,000 clones, with 65% to 90% observed a single time. The sequencing input was PBMCs or T cells enriched from blood (not recorded which). The receptors were sampled from a woman aged 40-49 years with acute COVID-19.

V and J are TRBV5-1 and TRBJ1-4, with D perhaps TRBD1 (6 bases). V was shortened by 7 bases and J by 4 bases, with 17 bases between the two germline ends. CDR3 length: 15 residues. Germline assignment: CDR1 SGHRS and CDR2 YFSETQ. CDR3 sequence reads: CASAQGPGHNEKLFF. The CDR3 nucleotides read TGCGCCAGCGCCCAGGGGCCAGGGCATAATGAAAAACTGTTTTTT.

The rearrangement uses TRBV11-3 and TRBJ2-3, with 8 positions matching TRBD2. Germline CDR1 reads SGHNT; CDR2 reads YENEEA. The CDR3 totals 18 residues. With 4 bases clipped from V and 2 bases from J, the junction kept 14 bases outside the gene matches. For the CDR3, the DNA is TGTGCCAGCAGCTCAGGCCAGGGCGCGGGAGGCCTCACAGATACGCAGTATTTT. This encodes CASSSGQGAGGLTDTQYF.

The V and J genes are TRBV7-9 and TRBJ2-2, with D maybe TRBD2 (6 bases). The V end lost 3 bases, the J end lost 6 bases, and 14 bases lay between the germline ends. There are 15 residues in the CDR3. Germline loops: CDR1 SEHNR, CDR2 FQNEAQ (reference sequence). The DNA for the CDR3 is TGTGCCAGCAGCTTTAATCGGGGGTCGGCCGGGGAGCTGTTTTTT. Translating it yields CASSFNRGSAGELFF.

The chain joins TRBV14 to TRBJ1-6, with D possibly TRBD1 on 6 matching bases. The CDR3 extends over 15 amino acids. V lost 1 base and J lost 7, with 11 bases in between. Germline V lookup: CDR1 SGHDN, CDR2 FVKESK. The CDR3 loop reads CASSQVAGANSPLHF. In DNA, the CDR3 is TGTGCCAGCAGCCAAGTCGCGGGGGCCAATTCACCCCTCCACTTT.

The rearrangement joins TRBV5-6 to TRBJ2-2; D may be TRBD1 (5 bases). The CDR3 is 14 amino acids. Trimming left V 2 bases short and J 3 bases short, with 8 bases between. Germline CDR1 reads SGHDT; CDR2 reads YYEEEE. The CDR3, as DNA: TGTGCCAGCAGCTTTCAGGGCGACACCGGGGAGCTGTTTTTT. It is translated as CASSFQGDTGELFF.

This clone was counted a single time. The junction departs from the called germline gene at one end, perhaps through a read error. The same CDR3 is also encoded by other DNA sequences in this sample. This sequence joins TRBV6-5 and TRBJ2-7; D is unresolved. The germline V gene has CDR1 MNHEY and CDR2 SVGAGI. The length of the CDR3 is 13 residues. The CDR3 protein is CASLSAYTYEQYF. CDR3 DNA: TGTGCCAGCCTTTCAGCGTACACCTACGAGCAGTATTTC.

The J gene is TRBJ1-2, the V gene TRBV5-6; 10 bases are shared with TRBD1. V dropped 0 bases and J dropped 8; count of bases not matched to a gene: 7. Germline CDR1 SGHDT, CDR2 YYEEEE. The CDR3 is 15 residues long. In DNA, the CDR3 is TGTGCCAGCAGCTTGGAGGGACAGGGGCGTGGAGGCTACACCTTC. This sequence encodes CASSLEGQGRGGYTF. The full variable domain, completed using reference TRBV5-6 and TRBJ1-2, is DAGVTQSPTHLIKTRGQQVTLRCSPKSGHDTVSWYQQALGQGPQFIFQYYEEEERQRGNFPDRFSGHQFPNYSSELNVNALLLGDSALYLCASSLEGQGRGGYTFGSGTRLTVV.

The chain links TRBV6-5 to TRBJ1-1, with TRBD1 identical over 7 bases. The junction had 8 bases not matched to a gene; V was cut back by 5 bases and J by 5 bases. The germline gives CDR1 MNHEY, CDR2 SVGAGI. This CDR3 is 14 amino acids long. The CDR3 DNA reads TGTGCCAGCAGTCCAACAGGGGCGGGAACTGAAGCTTTCTTT. It specifies CASSPTGAGTEAFF.

In nucleotides, the CDR3 is TGTGCCAGTTCTGGGACAGGGGGCCTATATAGCAATCAGCCCCAGCATTTT. Protein product: CASSGTGGLYSNQPQHF. The rearrangement uses TRBV28 and TRBJ1-5; TRBD1 agrees at 12 bases. Unmatched junction bases numbered 9, after V lost 9 bases and J lost 0 bases. CDR3 length equals 17 residues. Germline CDR1 and CDR2: MDHEN and SYDVKM.

This clone appeared once. The CDR3 nucleotides are TGCAGCGTGGGGGACAGCTTTGAAGCTTTCTTT. This encodes CSVGDSFEAFF. The gene calls are TRBV29-1 and TRBJ1-1; 7 nucleotides line up with TRBD1. Trimming cost V 6 bases and J 7 bases; bases outside gene matches: 5. The CDR3 covers 11 residues. From germline, CDR1 is SQVTM and CDR2 ANQGSEA.

The V gene is TRBV10-3, the J gene TRBJ2-4; a possible D gene is TRBD2 (5 bases). The V end was cut by 6 bases, the J end by 0 bases, with 18 bases between. In germline, CDR1 is ENHRY, CDR2 SYGVKD. This CDR3 contains 17 residues. CDR3 DNA: TGTGCCATCAGCGAGGACGGAGGAACTGTAGCCAAAAACATTCAGTACTTC. Translated, it gives CAISEDGGTVAKNIQYF.

The J gene is TRBJ1-1, the V gene TRBV7-9; tentatively, D is TRBD1 (6 bases). Germline CDR1 reads SEHNR; CDR2 reads FQNEAQ (reference sequence). The ends were cut back, 5 bases at V and 4 bases at J, with 17 bases in the middle. The CDR3 is 15 residues long. The CDR3 protein is CASSNFHRVGTEAFF. The CDR3 coding sequence is TGTGCCAGCAGCAACTTTCACAGGGTTGGCACTGAAGCTTTCTTT.

The rearrangement links TRBV6-2 or TRBV6-3 to TRBJ2-3; 12 bases are a match to TRBD2. V lost 6 bases to trimming and J lost 4 bases; unmatched junction nucleotides: 8. Germline V gene data show CDR1 as MNHEY and CDR2 as SVGEGT. The CDR3 spans 16 residues. CDR3 loop: CASSSPSGGAPDTQYF. The CDR3, as DNA: TGTGCCAGCAGCAGCCCTAGCGGGGGGGCGCCAGATACGCAGTATTTT.

J is TRBJ1-1 and V is TRBV3-1 (or the pseudogene TRBV3-2), with TRBD1 matching over 8 bases. This CDR3 has 12 residues. Germline loops: CDR1 LGHDT, CDR2 YNNKEL (reference sequence). V gave up 6 bases and J gave up 3 bases; unmatched junction bases: 0. CDR3 residues: CASRDRDTEAFF. In DNA, the CDR3 is TGTGCCAGCAGGGACAGGGACACTGAAGCTTTCTTT.

This clone was detected once. The rearrangement joins TRBV6-2 or TRBV6-3 to TRBJ1-5; D is possibly TRBD1 (5 bases). Germline CDR1 is MNHEY and CDR2 is SVGEGT. The ends were cut back, 0 bases at V and 2 bases at J, with 11 bases in the middle. This CDR3 comprises 16 residues. This CDR3 reads CASSYSSRVGNQPQHF. The CDR3 DNA is TGTGCCAGCAGTTACTCGTCCAGGGTTGGCAATCAGCCCCAGCATTTT.

The gene calls are TRBV3-1 (or the pseudogene TRBV3-2) and TRBJ2-3, with TRBD2 matching over 11 bases. V lost 3 bases and J lost 3; bases outside the gene matches: 8. The CDR3 loop spans 17 amino acids. Looked up from germline, CDR1 is LGHDT and CDR2 is YNNKEL (reference sequence). CDR3 in amino acids: CASSQRLAGHHTDTQYF. The CDR3 DNA follows: TGTGCCAGCAGCCAGAGACTAGCGGGACATCATACAGATACGCAGTATTTT.

The rearrangement uses TRBV10-2 and TRBJ1-1; 7 nucleotides line up with TRBD1. Unmatched junction bases numbered 13, after V lost 4 bases and J lost 8 bases. The CDR3 contains 15 residues. Germline V gives CDR1 WSHSY, CDR2 SAAADI. The CDR3, as DNA: TGCGCCAGCAGTGGATACAGGGGAAACGGGGTGGAAGCTTTCTTT. This encodes CASSGYRGNGVEAFF.

The chain employs TRBV7-9 and TRBJ2-3; unclear D gene. This CDR3 is 15 amino acids long. Germline V gene sequence: CDR1 SEHNR, CDR2 FQNEAQ (reference sequence). Trimming pared 5 bases from V and 0 bases from J, leaving 12 bases between. The CDR3 DNA sequence: TGTGCCAGCAGCGCAGGCGTTACTAGCACAGATACGCAGTATTTT. Amino acid sequence: CASSAGVTSTDTQYF.

The chain has TRBV28 and TRBJ1-1, with 7 bases aligning to TRBD1. The V segment lost 2 bases and the J segment 1 base; nucleotides outside the gene matches: 13. The CDR3 is 18 amino acids. Per the germline V gene, CDR1 is MDHEN and CDR2 is SYDVKM. Written as DNA, the CDR3 is TGTGCCAGCAGTTTAACAGGGGTATCTGGAGTGAGGAACACTGAAGCTTTCTTT. Translated: CASSLTGVSGVRNTEAFF.

The CDR3 is CASSQLPGGLTDTQYF. The CDR3, as DNA: TGTGCCAGCAGCCAACTTCCGGGGGGGCTTACAGATACGCAGTATTTT. This rearrangement joins TRBV4-2 to TRBJ2-3, with 8 nucleotides matching TRBD2. Per germline, CDR1 LGHNA and CDR2 YNFKEQ. Germline trimming cut 2 bases from V and 3 bases from J; bases unmatched to any gene: 7. The CDR3 sequence is 16 residues long.

This rearrangement joins TRBV3-1 (or the pseudogene TRBV3-2) to TRBJ1-2; D possibly corresponds to TRBD1 (6 bases). V lost 6 bases and J lost 5, with 22 bases in between. CDR1 LGHDT and CDR2 YNNKEL come from the germline V gene (reference sequence). The CDR3 runs 16 residues. CDR3: CASSHPTRTAFYGYTF. The CDR3 region has the DNA TGTGCCAGCAGTCACCCTACCAGGACAGCTTTTTATGGCTACACCTTC.

For this clone: Other nucleotide sequences from this sample produce the same CDR3. The gene calls are TRBV5-1 and TRBJ1-1, with 7 bases aligning to TRBD1. Losses at the gene ends were 0 bases for V and 1 base for J; bases not matched to a gene: 0. The CDR3 has 14 residues. CDR1 and CDR2 (germline): SGHRS, YFSETQ. In nucleotides, the CDR3 is TGCGCCAGCAGCTTGGACAGGGGGAACACTGAAGCTTTCTTT. Encoded protein: CASSLDRGNTEAFF.

This clone was detected once. The V and J genes are TRBV14 and TRBJ1-1; no clear D. The germline gives CDR1 SGHDN, CDR2 FVKESK. The CDR3 has 16 residues. V dropped 2 bases and J dropped 5 bases, with 18 bases sitting between them. CDR3 bases: TGTGCCAGCAGCCAAACGGGAGGGTTCCGGAGGACTGAAGCTTTCTTT. This translates into CASSQTGGFRRTEAFF.

V usage is TRBV13 and J usage is TRBJ2-3; 7 nucleotides align to TRBD2. The CDR3 is 14 residues long. Germline-derived CDR1 and CDR2 are PRHDT and FYEKMQ (reference sequence). Trimming took 5 bases from V and 2 from J; bases not matched to a gene: 4. The CDR3 DNA reads TGTGCCAGCAGCCCCACTAGCGACACAGATACGCAGTATTTT. Protein: CASSPTSDTDTQYF.

With regard to this clone: A far larger clone lies a single base away; this is likely a read error. The rearrangement links TRBV5-4 to TRBJ2-7; 10 bases are a match to TRBD1. Germline loops: CDR1 SGHNT, CDR2 YYREEE (reference sequence). The CDR3 is 14 residues long. V lost 4 bases, J lost 9 bases, and 10 bases stayed unmatched. This CDR3 is CASSLTGGRDGQYF. The CDR3 region has the DNA TGTGCCAGCAGCCTGACAGGGGGCAGGGACGGGCAGTACTTC. The entire variable domain, with the rest obtained from reference TRBV5-4 and TRBJ2-7, is as follows: ETGVTQSPTHLIKTRGQQVTLRCSSQSGHNTVSWYQQALGQGPQFIFQYYREEENGRGNFPPRFSGLQFPNYSSELNVNALELDDSALYLCASSLTGGRDGQYFGPGTRLTVT.

Remarks on this clone: Within the sample, other DNA sequences also encode this same CDR3. The V and J genes are TRBV28 and TRBJ2-7; no reliable D call. Trimming shortened V by 1 base and J by 6 bases, and 4 bases separated the two germline ends. Germline V CDR1 and CDR2: MDHEN, SYDVKM. There are 11 residues in the CDR3. This CDR3 reads CASSLYSEQYF. Here the CDR3 DNA reads TGTGCCAGCAGTTTATACAGCGAGCAGTACTTC. The full variable domain, rest sourced from reference TRBV28 and TRBJ2-7, is DVKVTQSSRYLVKRTGEKVFLECVQDMDHENMFWYRQDPGLGLRLIYFSYDVKMKEKGDIPEGYSVSREKKERFSLILESASTNQTSMYLCASSLYSEQYFGPGTRLTVT.